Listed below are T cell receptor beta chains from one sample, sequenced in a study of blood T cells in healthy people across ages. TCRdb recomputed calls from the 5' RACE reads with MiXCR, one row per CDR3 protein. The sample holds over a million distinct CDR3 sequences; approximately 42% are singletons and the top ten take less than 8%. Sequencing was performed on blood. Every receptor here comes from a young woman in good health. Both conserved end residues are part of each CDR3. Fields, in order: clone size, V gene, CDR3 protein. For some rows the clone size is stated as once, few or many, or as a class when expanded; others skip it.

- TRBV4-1 CASSQGLLNTEAFF
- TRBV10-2 CASSDRLTNEQFF
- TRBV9 CASSVEISTGNEQYF
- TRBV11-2 CVSSEVSNNSPLHF
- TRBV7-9 CASSSTSLTAPVTDTQYF
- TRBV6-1 CASTEHRTGLRYGYTF
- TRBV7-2 CATASGEEQYF
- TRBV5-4 CASSPGTGFSNYGYTF
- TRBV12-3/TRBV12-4 CASSLSGDWAGELFF
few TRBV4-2 CASSQPGQGRGYTF
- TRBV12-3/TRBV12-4 CTSSRDRGISPLHF
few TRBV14 CASSLQSTEAFF
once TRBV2 CASSQRTGIYGYTF
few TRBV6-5 CATMAGSPQETQYF
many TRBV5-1 CASSLARPGYTDTEAFF
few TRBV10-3 CAISSGTQNQPQHF
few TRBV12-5 CASGLAGQINEQFF
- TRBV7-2 CASSLDLGAYEQYF
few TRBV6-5 CASNRNPDRGVEQYF
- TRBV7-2 CASSPLTEVFPHEQYF
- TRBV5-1 CASSLTWADPSVYEQYF
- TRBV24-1 CATSDLDASSYNEQFF
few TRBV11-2 CASRIDRGPYNEQFF
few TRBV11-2 CASGGAGAKFGEQFF
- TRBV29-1 CSVRGIGTEAFF
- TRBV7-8 CASSLARAILPYEQYF
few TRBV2 CASSEAGRGEKLFF
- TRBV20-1 CSARDPEGSYEQYF
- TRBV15 CATSREGVVGSTEAFF
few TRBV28 CASSPWTGRGSEQFF
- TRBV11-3 CASSLRQKKMNTEAFF
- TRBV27 CASSLTASGRRIEQYF
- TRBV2 CASSDSPSGGVVSHEQYF
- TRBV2 CASTDSGRVDTQYF
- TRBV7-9 CASSPPGPRAQYF
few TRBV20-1 CSALTSGGAGEQFF
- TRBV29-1 CSGTGGAAEAFF
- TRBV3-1 CASSQGYTSGSIYEQFF
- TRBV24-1 CATSDLPADTQYF
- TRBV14 CASSQSQFGETQYF
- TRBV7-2 CASSPRLYTEAFF
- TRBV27 CASSWRGGGEQYF
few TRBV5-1 CASSLASGVENIQYF
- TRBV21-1 CASSPGAEGNQPQHF
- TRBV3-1 CASSQLGTTDQETQYF
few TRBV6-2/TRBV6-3 CASRDGLRGRNIQYF